A single sample is the source of the 5 T cell receptor beta chains below, sequenced in a study of Ad26.COV2.S vaccination and SARS-CoV-2 variants. Repertoires were generated with immunoSEQ multiplex PCR, while TCRdb's copy carries only in-frame clones and drops some. The table shows a few hundred thousand clones, with about four fifths occurring only once. Treatment defined: about 20 received Ad26.COV2.S at low or high dose, single or two shots; five or six received placebo; per-sample allocation not given. Material that was analyzed had been drawn on day 63 after the first vaccine or placebo injection. Sequenced here: peripheral blood, sampled in a trial of Ad26.COV2.S vaccine versus placebo. Every receptor here comes from a person between 18 and 65 years old who received the Ad26.COV2.S COVID-19 vaccine or a placebo.

The rearrangement links TRBV6-5 to TRBJ1-5; D ambiguous. Trimming pared 7 bases from V and 2 bases from J, leaving 9 bases between. The CDR3 contains 13 residues. The V gene's germline CDR1 is MNHEY and CDR2 SVGAGI. The CDR3 bases are TGTGCCAGCAACCGGGGAGGCAATCAGCCCCAGCATTTT. It yields the protein CASNRGGNQPQHF.

This clone appeared once. This rearrangement joins TRBV5-1 to TRBJ2-2; a possible D gene is TRBD1 (6 bases). Germline CDR1 and CDR2: SGHRS and YFSETQ. V lost 0 bases to trimming and J lost 6 bases, with 12 bases between them. This CDR3 region has 15 residues. The chain's CDR3 is CASSLGGGIAGELFF. CDR3 bases: TGCGCCAGCAGCTTGGGAGGGGGTATCGCCGGGGAGCTGTTTTTT.

The V and J genes are TRBV4-1 and TRBJ2-7, with D hard to call. The CDR3 is 15 amino acids. Germline loops: CDR1 MGHRA, CDR2 YSYEKL. The ends were cut back, 0 bases at V and 0 bases at J, with 9 bases in the middle. CDR3 coding DNA: TGCGCCAGCAGCCAAGATAATCGGAACTCCTACGAGCAGTACTTC. This sequence encodes CASSQDNRNSYEQYF.

J is TRBJ2-1 and V is TRBV6-1; maybe TRBD1 (6 bases). CDR3 length: 14 residues. Trimming shortened V by 2 bases and J by 10 bases, and 15 bases separated the two germline ends. CDR1 and CDR2 from the germline V gene are MNHNS and SASEGT. The CDR3 region has the DNA TGTGCCAGCAGTGAACTAAGGGGGAAAGGGGAGCAGTTCTTC. Its protein product is CASSELRGKGEQFF.

This chain connects TRBV7-7 to TRBJ2-3; D remains unclear. V was pared by 5 bases and J by 5 bases, with 8 bases between. This CDR3 has 12 residues. The V gene's germline CDR1 is SSHAT and CDR2 FNYEAQ (reference sequence). The CDR3 sequence is CASSPLRDTQYF. CDR3 bases: TGTGCCAGCAGCCCCCTCAGAGATACGCAGTATTTT.